This record covers a single TCR beta chain. This clone's antigen is unknown. No much larger clonotype is one base removed from it; base qualities were not supplied. These data originate in a study of blood T cell repertoires in COVID-19 (dated by TCRdb to about 2020). Turning to the overall study: Collaborator samples came from the United States, Italy and Spain and covered acute and convalescent phases of COVID-19. The prospective study material was composed of cDNA or gDNA derived from T cells, B-cell-depleted T cells, or PBMCs. The dataset comprised deeply sampled blood TCRbeta repertoires from subjects exposed to, actively infected with, or recovered from COVID-19. The repertoires were released in a freely available public database intended as a resource for research on the immune response to SARS-CoV-2. The samples were drawn from two sources: the first 160 participants of the ongoing ImmuneRACE study, and over 1,000 subjects contributed by 6 global collaborators. The sample metadata nearly always contained a de-identified subject ID, COVID-19 status, age in years and sex. HLA class I and class II types, where available, came from metadata supplied by the sample provider rather than from assay-based typing.

TCRbeta CDR3 regions were amplified from genomic DNA using the immunoSEQ Assay, a bias-controlled multiplex PCR. As for the original processing: The number of nucleated cells in each sample was estimated by amplification of reference gene primers within the assay. To quantify the absolute abundance of each unique TCRbeta CDR3 rearrangement, sequence reads were collapsed and filtered. Productive Simpson clonality was computed per sample as the square root of Simpson's diversity index over productive rearrangements. Sourced from immuneACCESS, this table was stored by TCRdb with only in-frame sequences that have V and J called. A share of the clones is absent; for the studies checked, an unresolved V gene accounts for under half, and the remainder has no known explanation. V, J and clone size are those of that table, while D and trimming were read from the DNA. Present in this sample are tens of thousands of clones, more than 90% of which were seen just once. The ten largest clones capture about 13% of the sample.

The germline V gene provides CDR1 MRHNA and CDR2 SNTAGT. The V end gives up 5 bases and the J end 4 bases, leaving 6 bases in the junction not matched to a gene. Measured from the cysteine to the phenylalanine, the CDR3 is 15 residues long. The retained sequence is limited to the CDR3, 45 bases, with the frame set at the first base. Collaborating institutions collected whole blood in K2EDTA tubes following their own protocols. For TCRbeta analysis, collaborators shipped samples as frozen whole blood, isolated PBMCs, or DNA extracted from either of those sample types. What the research found in general, with its limitations: The quantity of clinical and demographic metadata differed by source and by participant and was supplied without curation.

This chain joins TRBV6-4 to TRBJ2-1, with 9 bases aligning to TRBD2. The sequencing sample was made of peripheral blood. This clonotype originated in a human donor in a cohort sampled during active COVID-19. Read as DNA, the sequence is TGTGCCAGCAGTATAGCGGGAGAGGCGTACAATGAGCAGTTCTTC. It translates as CASSIAGEAYNEQFF.